A single T cell receptor beta chain is shown here with its context. Its antigen is unidentified. The data were taken from a study of T-cell memory formation after mild COVID-19. Study results and limitations: A subset of responding clones appeared in pre-infection memory, suggesting cross-reactive memory joined. Contracting clones localized mainly to CM and EM when CD4+ and mainly to EMRA when CD8+.

CDR3 size: 16 residues. Germline V gene lookup returns CDR1 LNHNV and CDR2 YYDKDF (reference sequence). V lost 0 bases and J 2 bases, leaving 8 bases between the germline ends. 5'RACE, which relied on constant-segment primers, yielded TCR alpha and TCR beta cDNA libraries carrying sample barcodes and UMIs. TCRdb re-called the 5' RACE reads with MiXCR, one entry per CDR3 protein. The table includes roughly 150,000 distinct CDR3 sequences, around 15% detected once. This receptor was identified in an adult woman who had mild COVID-19 (a few samples of this study predate the infection). Cell type and time point are not known. Input material: PBMCs or a T cell subset sorted from them (not recorded which). V gene TRBV15 combines with J gene TRBJ2-6; D not resolved. CDR3 bases: TGTGCCACCAGCAGAGATCGGGCAACTGGGGCCAACGTCCTGACTTTC. It translates to CATSRDRATGANVLTF.